Detailed here is one TCR beta chain. The data were obtained in a study of blood T cell repertoires in COVID-19. Study context: Specimens from acute and convalescent COVID-19 originated in the United States, Italy and Spain. In each case, the material was cDNA or gDNA derived from T cells, B-cell-depleted T cells, or PBMCs.

Repertoires were generated with immunoSEQ multiplex PCR, while TCRdb's copy carries only in-frame clones and drops some. The sample includes roughly 120,000 clones, about 90% of them seen just once. The V gene end was trimmed by 5 bases and the J gene end by 2 bases; junction bases not matched to a gene: 3. Germline V gene lookup returns CDR1 SGHTA and CDR2 FQGNSA. This CDR3 region has 14 residues. The rearrangement joins TRBV7-2 to TRBJ2-7; 10 bases fit TRBD2. This clonotype originated in a woman aged 50 to 65 with acute or convalescent COVID-19. Material: peripheral blood. CDR3 residues: CASSRTSGTYEQYF. The CDR3 coding sequence is TGTGCCAGCAGCCGTACTAGCGGGACCTACGAGCAGTACTTC.